These 27 T cell receptor beta chains were all obtained from the same sample, sequenced in a study of shared clonotypes between healthy human individuals. Produced via immunoSEQ multiplex PCR; TCRdb's table is partial and in-frame only. The data show 2 million to 3 million clones, more than 80% seen once. The sequenced sample consisted of naive CD4+ T cells sorted from blood. The subset was: CD45RA+ positively selected. These TCRs come from a man between 18 and 35 years old in good health.

The chain couples TRBV27 to TRBJ2-7; tentative D call: TRBD1 (6 bases). Germline CDR1 is MNHEY and CDR2 is SMNVEV (reference sequence). The CDR3 contains 14 residues. V was pared by 5 bases and J by 3 bases, with 14 bases between. The DNA of the CDR3 is TGTGCCAGCAGTGGTCGGGACATTAACTACGAGCAGTACTTC. As protein: CASSGRDINYEQYF.

V is TRBV10-3 and J is TRBJ1-2; tentatively, D is TRBD1 (6 bases). The germline V gene encodes CDR1 ENHRY and CDR2 SYGVKD. The CDR3 has 14 residues. V dropped 8 bases and J dropped 10 bases, with 23 bases sitting between them. The CDR3 spells CAIHEGVEGPAYTF. The CDR3, as DNA: TGTGCCATCCATGAGGGGGTTGAGGGACCCGCCTACACCTTC.

Points on this clone: A read error may produce the germline difference seen at one junction end. The CDR3 DNA is TGTGCTAGCAGCTCGGGACTAGCGGGGGGCCAGGGGACCCAGTACTTC. Translated, it gives CASSSGLAGGQGTQYF. This sequence joins TRBV7-7 and TRBJ2-5, with TRBD2 matching 15 bases. CDR1 is SSHAT, CDR2 FNYEAQ, per germline (reference sequence). The CDR3 consists of 16 residues.

This chain uses TRBV28 with TRBJ1-1; 7 positions match TRBD1. The length of the CDR3 is 15 residues. Germline assignment: CDR1 MDHEN and CDR2 SYDVKM. After removal of 4 bases from V and 4 bases from J, the junction contained 9 bases not matched to a gene. CDR3 sequence reads: CASSSGGALSTEAFF. In DNA form, the CDR3 reads TGTGCCAGCAGTTCAGGGGGGGCGCTTAGCACTGAAGCTTTCTTT.

The rearrangement links TRBV10-3 to TRBJ2-1; D might be TRBD1 or TRBD2, each matching 5 bases. Looked up from germline, CDR1 is ENHRY and CDR2 is SYGVKD. The CDR3 runs 13 residues. V was shortened by 4 bases and J by 12 bases, with 16 bases between the two germline ends. CDR3 sequence: CAISAYEGKGQFF. The CDR3 DNA follows: TGTGCCATCAGTGCCTACGAGGGGAAAGGGCAGTTCTTC.

The sample holds one count of this clone. Relative to the germline gene, one junction end is altered; a read error may explain this. Distinct nucleotide sequences in the sample also encode this CDR3. The chain joins TRBV7-7 to TRBJ2-5; TRBD2 agrees at 10 bases. Germline CDR1 reads SSHAT; CDR2 reads FNYEAQ (reference sequence). The CDR3 contains 15 residues. CDR3 residues: CASSLGLAGVETQYF. CDR3 bases: TGTGCTAGCAGCTTAGGTCTAGCGGGAGTAGAGACCCAGTACTTC.

The chain recombines TRBV18 with TRBJ1-3, with a possible D match to TRBD1 (5 bases). Per the germline V gene, CDR1 is KGHSH and CDR2 is LQKENI. This CDR3 comprises 18 residues. Trimming removed 1 base from V and 4 bases from J, with 20 bases in between. The CDR3 DNA reads TGTGCCAGCTCACCACTCGGTGGGGCAATCCAGGCCGGAAACACCATATATTTT. Amino acid sequence: CASSPLGGAIQAGNTIYF.

The V and J genes are TRBV18 and TRBJ2-2, with unresolved D. Germline V gene data show CDR1 as KGHSH and CDR2 as LQKENI. The V gene lost 5 bases and the J gene lost 0 bases, with 7 bases spanning the gap. The CDR3 spans 14 residues. The CDR3, as DNA: TGTGCCAGCTCAGTACAGACGAACACCGGGGAGCTGTTTTTT. Translated: CASSVQTNTGELFF.

There are a few counts of this clone. Other DNA sequences of this sample code for an identical CDR3. The rearrangement joins TRBV28 to TRBJ1-1, with D possibly being TRBD1 (6 bases). Germline V CDR1 and CDR2: MDHEN, SYDVKM. V was clipped by 5 bases and J by 5 bases, with 12 bases between them. The length of the CDR3 is 13 residues. This chain's CDR3 is CASSLQGGTEAFF. The CDR3 DNA follows: TGTGCCAGCAGTCTACAGGGTGGTACTGAAGCTTTCTTT.

This clone was seen only once. V is TRBV14 and J is TRBJ2-3; D call uncertain. Germline V gene sequence: CDR1 SGHDN, CDR2 FVKESK. The CDR3 runs to 16 residues. V was pared by 4 bases and J by 1 base, with 15 bases between. CDR3 region: CASSLQLPSGTDTQYF. The CDR3 nucleotides are TGTGCCAGCAGCCTCCAGCTCCCATCGGGCACAGATACGCAGTATTTT. The complete variable domain, with remaining parts taken from reference TRBV14 and TRBJ2-3, reads EAGVTQFPSHSVIEKGQTVTLRCDPISGHDNLYWYRRVMGKEIKFLLHFVKESKQDESGMPNNRFLAERTGGTYSTLKVQPAELEDSGVYFCASSLQLPSGTDTQYFGPGTRLTVL.

The genes are TRBV6-1 and TRBJ2-7; D perhaps matches TRBD2 (6 bases). Germline CDR1 reads MNHNS; CDR2 reads SASEGT. V dropped 6 bases and J dropped 2 bases, with 11 bases sitting between them. This CDR3 is 13 amino acids long. CDR3 sequence reads: CASSRLVTYEQYF. The CDR3 DNA reads TGTGCCAGCAGCAGACTAGTTACCTACGAGCAGTACTTC.

In the case of this clone: Other DNA sequences of this sample code for an identical CDR3. CDR3 DNA sequence: TGTGCCAGCTCCCCGTCAGTCACAACTAATGAAAAACTGTTTTTT. It is translated as CASSPSVTTNEKLFF. This chain links TRBV18 with TRBJ1-4; D not certain. Germline lookup yields CDR1 KGHSH and CDR2 LQKENI. The CDR3 loop spans 15 amino acids. Trimming removed 6 bases from V and 0 bases from J, with 11 bases in between.

This chain uses TRBV4-1 with TRBJ1-5; D is unclear. The CDR3 is 13 residues long. Germline CDR1 MGHRA, CDR2 YSYEKL. V was cut by 4 bases and J by 7 bases, with 11 bases left in between. The CDR3 DNA sequence: TGCGCCAGCAGCCCCGCCCAAGAACAGCCCCAGCATTTT. Protein product: CASSPAQEQPQHF.

The gene calls are TRBV7-9 and TRBJ1-3; no reliable D call. This CDR3 spans 14 amino acids. V was shortened by 5 bases and J by 0 bases, with 8 bases between the two germline ends. Germline CDR1 is SEHNR and CDR2 is FQNEAQ (reference sequence). The CDR3 DNA is TGTGCCAGCAGCGGTCAGAACTCTGGAAACACCATATATTTT. The encoded protein is CASSGQNSGNTIYF.

J is TRBJ2-1 and V is TRBV19; TRBD2 matches 7 bases. CDR3 length equals 16 residues. J lost 0 bases, V lost 3 bases, and 5 bases had no gene match. Germline V lookup: CDR1 LNHDA, CDR2 SQIVND (reference sequence). The CDR3 nucleotides are TGTGCCAGTAGTATCCTAGCGGATAGCTCCTACAATGAGCAGTTCTTC. It is translated as CASSILADSSYNEQFF.

The chain joins TRBV19 to TRBJ1-6; D not certain. CDR1 and CDR2 (germline): LNHDA, SQIVND (reference sequence). The germline V and J ends were trimmed by 4 bases and 7 bases, with 17 bases remaining between them. The CDR3 totals 16 residues. CDR3 residues: CASSTQVKGFNSPLHF. CDR3 in DNA: TGTGCCAGTAGTACCCAGGTTAAAGGGTTCAATTCACCCCTCCACTTT.

This clone was detected once. The V and J genes are TRBV6-6 and TRBJ2-7; 7 bases are a match to TRBD1. The CDR3 consists of 14 residues. Trimming removed 2 bases from V and 3 bases from J; junction bases left unmatched: 4. From germline, CDR1 is MNHNY and CDR2 SVGAGI (reference sequence). CDR3 loop: CASSYEDRYYEQYF. The DNA for the CDR3 is TGTGCCAGCAGTTACGAGGACAGGTACTACGAGCAGTACTTC.

This sequence joins TRBV20-1 and TRBJ2-5; possibly TRBD2 for D (5 bases). The CDR3 runs to 11 residues. Germline V gene data show CDR1 as DFQATT and CDR2 as SNEGSKA (reference sequence). The CDR3 DNA follows: TGCAGCGTGGACTTTCAAGAGACCCAGTACTTC. It encodes CSVDFQETQYF.

This sequence joins TRBV13 and TRBJ2-5, with TRBD2 matching over 9 bases. Germline loops: CDR1 PRHDT, CDR2 FYEKMQ (reference sequence). The CDR3 is 14 amino acids. V was clipped by 3 bases and J by 4 bases; unmatched bases: 3. In DNA form, the CDR3 reads TGTGCCAGCAGCTTTAGCGGGAGTGCAGAGACCCAGTACTTC. Translation: CASSFSGSAETQYF.

This chain joins TRBV5-4 and TRBJ2-3; D not resolved. CDR1 and CDR2 from the germline V gene are SGHNT and YYREEE (reference sequence). The germline V and J ends were trimmed by 6 bases and 1 base, with 9 bases remaining between them. The CDR3 runs to 13 residues. CDR3 amino acids: CASKEFGTDTQYF. Written as DNA, the CDR3 is TGTGCCAGCAAGGAGTTCGGCACAGATACGCAGTATTTT. The complete variable domain, with remaining parts taken from reference TRBV5-4 and TRBJ2-3, reads ETGVTQSPTHLIKTRGQQVTLRCSSQSGHNTVSWYQQALGQGPQFIFQYYREEENGRGNFPPRFSGLQFPNYSSELNVNALELDDSALYLCASKEFGTDTQYFGPGTRLTVL.

The chain is built from TRBV7-2 and TRBJ2-7, with 7 positions matching TRBD1. The V segment lost 5 bases and the J segment 1 base; nucleotides outside the gene matches: 8. This CDR3 has 15 residues. Germline V gene data show CDR1 as SGHTA and CDR2 as FQGNSA. The chain's CDR3 is CASSQPQGKSYEQYF. As DNA, the CDR3 is TGTGCCAGCAGCCAACCACAGGGGAAATCCTACGAGCAGTACTTC.

A remark on this clone: This specimen includes other DNA sequences encoding the same CDR3. The rearrangement uses TRBV5-1 and TRBJ2-1, with 8 bases matching TRBD2. The CDR3 is 15 residues long. The germline CDR1 and CDR2 sequences are SGHRS and YFSETQ. V trimming: 4 bases; J trimming: 0 bases; junction bases outside the gene matches: 3. CDR3 bases: TGCGCCAGCAGCCCGGGGGGGAGCTCCTACAATGAGCAGTTCTTC. Translated, it gives CASSPGGSSYNEQFF.

This chain links TRBV5-6 with TRBJ1-6; D remains unclear. Trimming cost V 4 bases and J 8 bases, with 10 bases left between them. The CDR3 is 13 amino acids. The germline gives CDR1 SGHDT, CDR2 YYEEEE. CDR3 coding DNA: TGTGCCAGCAGCGTACTTGTTGATTCACCCCTCCACTTT. It codes for CASSVLVDSPLHF.

The chain is built from TRBV7-9 and TRBJ2-7, with a possible D match to TRBD1 (6 bases). This CDR3 region has 14 residues. The V end lost 6 bases, the J end lost 3 bases, and 15 bases lay between the germline ends. CDR1 and CDR2 from the germline V gene are SEHNR and FQNEAQ (reference sequence). The CDR3 spells CASSPPKGHYEQYF. The CDR3 DNA sequence: TGTGCCAGCAGTCCCCCAAAGGGACACTACGAGCAGTACTTC. The full variable domain, its missing parts supplied by reference TRBV7-9 and TRBJ2-7, is DTGVSQNPRHKITKRGQNVTFRCDPISEHNRLYWYRQTLGQGPEFLTYFQNEAQLEKSRLLSDRFSAERPKGSFSTLEIQRTEQGDSAMYLCASSPPKGHYEQYFGPGTRLTVT.

This clone was counted a single time. V and J are TRBV2 and TRBJ1-1, with 10 nucleotides matching TRBD1. Germline lookup yields CDR1 SNHLY and CDR2 FYNNEI. The CDR3 runs 14 residues. After removal of 6 bases from V and 3 bases from J, the junction contained 4 bases not matched to a gene. CDR3 residues: CASSPGQGYTEAFF. Written as DNA, the CDR3 is TGTGCCAGCAGCCCGGGACAGGGGTACACTGAAGCTTTCTTT.

The V gene is TRBV10-3, the J gene TRBJ2-1, with TRBD1 identical over 10 bases. Per the germline V gene, CDR1 is ENHRY and CDR2 is SYGVKD. This CDR3 has 15 amino acids. Trimming cost V 6 bases and J 5 bases; bases outside gene matches: 7. In nucleotides, the CDR3 is TGTGCCATCAGCCAAGGACAGGGGGGTGACAATGAGCAGTTCTTC. Translation gives CAISQGQGGDNEQFF.

Concerning this clone itself: Other DNA sequences in this specimen translate into the identical CDR3. V gene TRBV9 combines with J gene TRBJ2-7; D call uncertain. CDR1 SGDLS and CDR2 YYNGEE come from the germline V gene. The CDR3 is 15 amino acids. V lost 0 bases, J lost 2 bases, and 12 bases lay in between. In DNA form, the CDR3 reads TGTGCCAGCAGCGTAGGTCCGGGCGAGACCTACGAGCAGTACTTC. This codes for CASSVGPGETYEQYF.